The 12 T cell receptor beta chains below were found in one sample sequenced in a study of tissue T cells after allogeneic stem cell transplantation. Sequencing used immunoSEQ multiplex PCR; TCRdb keeps in-frame clones, though not all of them. The sample holds 4,000 to 5,000 clones, 55% to 60% seen once. Regarding time point: mouse harvest day 7 after allogeneic transplant. The graft held 10^6 splenic CD5+ T cells and 10^7 T-cell-depleted bone marrow cells. Sequenced input: spleen. These receptors were collected from a female BALB/c mouse given C57BL/6 T cells with graft-versus-host disease after an allogeneic hematopoietic cell transplant.

A single count supports this clone. Gene names are the mouse ones. The read gets to within 1 residue of the CDR3 end, and the germline J gene fills in the rest. The chain links TRBV26 to TRBJ1-4; 9 bases are shared with TRBD1. Looked up from germline, CDR1 is KGHPV and CDR2 is FQNQEV (reference sequence). This CDR3 spans 14 amino acids. Trimming cost V 4 bases and J 7 bases; bases outside gene matches: 4. CDR3 protein: CASSPGQGSERLFF. The covered CDR3 bases are TGTGCCAGCAGTCCGGGACAGGGCAGCGAAAGATTATTT.

Details on this clone: All gene names here are mouse names. Read sequence stops 1 residue before the CDR3 end, and the germline J gene provides the missing end. The rearrangement joins TRBV26 to TRBJ2-7, with D perhaps given as TRBD1 or TRBD2 (5 bases each). The CDR3 runs to 12 residues. The ends were cut back, 2 bases at V and 7 bases at J, with 9 bases in the middle. Germline V gene lookup returns CDR1 KGHPV and CDR2 FQNQEV (reference sequence). The covered CDR3 bases are TGTGCCAGCAGTCTGGACGGGGACGAACAGTAC. Translated: CASSLDGDEQY. In full, the CDR3 is CASSLDGDEQYF.

With respect to this clone: Mouse germline and gene names are used. The CDR3 end is not reached by the read, which stops 1 residue before it; the germline J gene fills it in. This chain connects TRBV15 to TRBJ1-5, with D unclear. The CDR3 consists of 11 residues. V was clipped by 3 bases and J by 4 bases, with 1 base between them. Germline V CDR1 and CDR2: SGHND, FRSKSL. The chain's CDR3 is CASSLNQAPLF. CDR3 DNA, as far as it was read: TGTGCCAGCAGTTTGAACCAGGCTCCGCTT.

This clone was seen more than once but under ten times. The gene names here belong to mouse. The read terminates 1 residue ahead of where the CDR3 ends, so the germline J gene completes it. The chain has TRBV13-2 and TRBJ2-7, with D possibly being TRBD1 (6 bases). CDR3 length: 13 residues. V lost 7 bases, J lost 0 bases, and 11 bases lay in between. Germline values: CDR1 NNHNN, CDR2 SYGAGS (reference sequence). CDR3 residues: CASSRDNSYEQYF. The sequenced CDR3 bases are TGTGCCAGCAGCCGGGACAACTCCTATGAACAGTAC.

Comments on this clone: Gene names denote mouse genes. From the germline J gene comes the end of the CDR3, since the read stops 1 residue before it. V is TRBV13-2 and J is TRBJ2-3; 8 nucleotides line up with TRBD2. The CDR3 contains 16 residues. Germline V gene data show CDR1 as NNHNN and CDR2 as SYGAGS (reference sequence). V was clipped by 0 bases and J by 1 base; unmatched bases: 4. CDR3 sequence: CASGDAGGRGAETLYF. The sequenced part of the CDR3 DNA is TGTGCCAGCGGTGATGCGGGGGGGCGCGGTGCAGAAACGCTGTAT.

Details on this clone: Gene labels here are mouse ones. The CDR3 is cut off 1 residue early in the read; its end comes from the germline J gene. This chain connects TRBV13-2 to TRBJ1-1; no reliable D call. The CDR3 spans 12 residues. Germline-derived CDR1 and CDR2 are NNHNN and SYGAGS (reference sequence). Trimming took 2 bases from V and 5 from J, leaving 7 bases between them. The sequenced part of the CDR3 DNA is TGTGCCAGCGGTGAGGCACAAACAGAAGTCTTC. Translated, it gives CASGEAQTEVF. The CDR3 reads in full as CASGEAQTEVFF.

In regard to this clone: Gene labels here are mouse ones. Other DNA variants within this sample encode the same CDR3. CDR3 DNA (partial): TGTGCTAGCAGTACAAACTATGAACAGTAC. Amino acid sequence: CASSTNYEQY. The complete CDR3 protein is CASSTNYEQYF. This chain uses TRBV17 with TRBJ2-7; D is ambiguous. The sequenced fragment ends 1 residue before the CDR3 boundary, so the rest is inferred from the germline J gene. The CDR3 consists of 11 residues. V was cut by 4 bases and J by 3 bases, with 4 bases left in between. Germline assignment: CDR1 MNHDT and CDR2 YYDKIL.

This clone was counted a few times. Gene names are the mouse ones. The CDR3 extends 1 residue past the end of the read, so its final part is completed from the germline J gene. The rearrangement links TRBV26 to TRBJ2-1, with TRBD2 matching over 7 bases. The CDR3 consists of 14 residues. CDR1 and CDR2 from the germline V gene are KGHPV and FQNQEV (reference sequence). V was clipped by 5 bases and J by 3 bases; unmatched bases: 4. CDR3 loop: CASSYWGTYAEQFF. The CDR3 bases that were read are TGTGCCAGCAGTTACTGGGGTACCTATGCTGAGCAGTTC.

On this clone: Germline and genes: mouse. The missing CDR3 end, 1 residue past where the read stops, is filled in from the germline J gene. The J gene is TRBJ2-4, the V gene TRBV12-1; D possibly corresponds to TRBD2 (6 bases). CDR1 and CDR2 (germline): SGHSN, HYEKVE. The germline V and J ends were trimmed by 2 bases and 4 bases, with 6 bases remaining between them. CDR3 length equals 12 residues. CDR3 DNA, as far as it was read: TGTGCCAGCTCTCGACTGGAAAACACCTTGTAC. Encoded protein: CASSRLENTLY. The whole CDR3 sequence reads CASSRLENTLYF.

Concerning this clone itself: Gene names refer to mouse genes. The read is 1 residue too short to cover the CDR3 end, so that end is filled in from the germline J gene. The chain has TRBV12-2 and TRBJ1-2, with 7 bases matching TRBD1. CDR1 is SGHLS and CDR2 is HYDKME in the germline V gene. Losses at the gene ends were 2 bases for V and 0 bases for J; bases not matched to a gene: 5. This CDR3 comprises 15 residues. The part of the CDR3 DNA that was read is TGTGCCAGCTCTCCGGGACAGTTTGCAAACTCCGACTACACC. Amino acid sequence: CASSPGQFANSDYT. Given in full, the CDR3 is CASSPGQFANSDYTF. Based on the CDR3 plus reference TRBV12-2 and TRBJ1-2, the full variable domain is NSGVVQSPRYIIKGKGERSILKCIPISGHLSVAWYQQTQGQELKFFIQHYDKMERDKGNLPSRFSVQQFDDYHSEMNMSALELEDSAVYFCASSPGQFANSDYTFGSGTRLLVI.

As for this clone: Genes and germline are mouse. The sequenced fragment ends 1 residue before the CDR3 boundary, so the rest is inferred from the germline J gene. The chain carries TRBV13-2 and TRBJ2-7; TRBD2 might be the D (5 bases). Trimming shortened V by 1 base and J by 0 bases, and 11 bases separated the two germline ends. CDR1 and CDR2 from the germline V gene are NNHNN and SYGAGS (reference sequence). This CDR3 comprises 15 residues. The DNA read from the CDR3 is TGTGCCAGCGGTGATCTGACTGAGCTCTCCTATGAACAGTAC. Translation: CASGDLTELSYEQY. The CDR3 in its entirety is CASGDLTELSYEQYF.

Notes on this clone: The germline and genes are mouse ones. The CDR3 end falls 1 residue outside the read, so it is completed with the germline J gene. The chain couples TRBV13-2 to TRBJ1-1; the D gene is possibly TRBD1 (6 bases). V gave up 0 bases and J gave up 3 bases, with 9 bases separating them. CDR1 NNHNN and CDR2 SYGAGS come from the germline V gene (reference sequence). CDR3 size: 14 residues. The CDR3 protein is CASGDAGADTEVFF. The sequenced part of the CDR3 DNA is TGTGCCAGCGGTGATGCAGGGGCCGACACAGAAGTCTTC.